A selection of T cell receptor beta chains follows, all from one sample in a study of cytomegalovirus exposure and HLA in healthy donors. Sequencing was performed with immunoSEQ multiplex PCR; in TCRdb, only in-frame clones are kept and a portion is missing. The table lists about 210,000 clones, more than 75% of them singletons. The sample consisted of PBMCs. The receptors come from a man aged 35-49 years in good health and CMV-seropositive. The CDR3 runs from the conserved cysteine through the conserved F or W. Each record gives: J gene, D gene, V gene, clone size, CDR3 protein, CDR3 DNA. A D gene is named only where the DNA matches it firmly. Only some rows state a clone size, as once, few, many or a class for expanded clones.

TRBJ2-1 NA TRBV12-2 NA CASRLARAYLAGGPGGCNEQFF TGTGCAAGTCGCTTAGCACGAGCCTACCTAGCGGGAGGGCCGGGGGGCTGCAATGAGCAGTTCTTC
TRBJ1-1 NA TRBV5-1 NA CASSLDATNTEAFF TGCGCCAGCAGCTTGGACGCTACGAACACTGAAGCTTTCTTT
TRBJ2-4 TRBD2 TRBV5-4 NA CASSLLAGGVGAKNIQYF TGTGCCAGCAGCTTACTAGCGGGAGGGGTTGGGGCCAAAAACATTCAGTACTTC
TRBJ1-2 NA TRBV7-9 NA CASSLATATVYGYTF TGTGCCAGCAGCTTAGCGACAGCGACGGTCTATGGCTACACCTTC
TRBJ2-1 NA TRBV13 NA CASSPPSVVNEQFF TGTGCCAGCAGCCCACCATCCGTAGTCAATGAGCAGTTCTTC
TRBJ2-1 TRBD2 TRBV7-8 NA CASRISGSYPPIEQFF TGTGCCAGCAGAATCAGCGGGAGTTATCCCCCGATTGAGCAGTTCTTC
TRBJ2-1 TRBD2 TRBV7-9 few CASRGGGPGQFF TGTGCCAGCAGGGGGGGAGGGCCTGGGCAGTTCTTC
TRBJ2-5 NA TRBV2 NA CASMAGAQETQYF TGTGCCAGCATGGCGGGTGCTCAAGAGACCCAGTACTTC
TRBJ2-2 NA TRBV27 NA CASSSLQGSGGELFF TGTGCCAGCAGTTCCCTCCAGGGCTCGGGCGGGGAGCTGTTTTTT
TRBJ1-5 NA TRBV6-1 NA CASRDYTGNQPQHF TGTGCCAGCAGGGATTATACAGGGAATCAGCCCCAGCATTTT
TRBJ2-5 TRBD2 TRBV5-6 NA CASSLDPGGPVETQYF TGTGCCAGCAGCTTGGACCCGGGAGGGCCTGTCGAGACCCAGTACTTC
TRBJ2-2 TRBD2 TRBV11-3 NA CASSIRTSGRTGELFF TGTGCCAGCAGCATTCGGACTAGCGGGAGGACGGGGGAGCTGTTTTTT
TRBJ2-5 TRBD1 TRBV2 NA CASSETAGTGKQYF TGTGCCAGCAGTGAGACGGCCGGGACAGGGAAGCAGTACTTC
TRBJ1-2 NA TRBV29-1 NA CSVERQEDWDYTF TGCAGCGTTGAAAGGCAGGAGGACTGGGACTACACCTTC